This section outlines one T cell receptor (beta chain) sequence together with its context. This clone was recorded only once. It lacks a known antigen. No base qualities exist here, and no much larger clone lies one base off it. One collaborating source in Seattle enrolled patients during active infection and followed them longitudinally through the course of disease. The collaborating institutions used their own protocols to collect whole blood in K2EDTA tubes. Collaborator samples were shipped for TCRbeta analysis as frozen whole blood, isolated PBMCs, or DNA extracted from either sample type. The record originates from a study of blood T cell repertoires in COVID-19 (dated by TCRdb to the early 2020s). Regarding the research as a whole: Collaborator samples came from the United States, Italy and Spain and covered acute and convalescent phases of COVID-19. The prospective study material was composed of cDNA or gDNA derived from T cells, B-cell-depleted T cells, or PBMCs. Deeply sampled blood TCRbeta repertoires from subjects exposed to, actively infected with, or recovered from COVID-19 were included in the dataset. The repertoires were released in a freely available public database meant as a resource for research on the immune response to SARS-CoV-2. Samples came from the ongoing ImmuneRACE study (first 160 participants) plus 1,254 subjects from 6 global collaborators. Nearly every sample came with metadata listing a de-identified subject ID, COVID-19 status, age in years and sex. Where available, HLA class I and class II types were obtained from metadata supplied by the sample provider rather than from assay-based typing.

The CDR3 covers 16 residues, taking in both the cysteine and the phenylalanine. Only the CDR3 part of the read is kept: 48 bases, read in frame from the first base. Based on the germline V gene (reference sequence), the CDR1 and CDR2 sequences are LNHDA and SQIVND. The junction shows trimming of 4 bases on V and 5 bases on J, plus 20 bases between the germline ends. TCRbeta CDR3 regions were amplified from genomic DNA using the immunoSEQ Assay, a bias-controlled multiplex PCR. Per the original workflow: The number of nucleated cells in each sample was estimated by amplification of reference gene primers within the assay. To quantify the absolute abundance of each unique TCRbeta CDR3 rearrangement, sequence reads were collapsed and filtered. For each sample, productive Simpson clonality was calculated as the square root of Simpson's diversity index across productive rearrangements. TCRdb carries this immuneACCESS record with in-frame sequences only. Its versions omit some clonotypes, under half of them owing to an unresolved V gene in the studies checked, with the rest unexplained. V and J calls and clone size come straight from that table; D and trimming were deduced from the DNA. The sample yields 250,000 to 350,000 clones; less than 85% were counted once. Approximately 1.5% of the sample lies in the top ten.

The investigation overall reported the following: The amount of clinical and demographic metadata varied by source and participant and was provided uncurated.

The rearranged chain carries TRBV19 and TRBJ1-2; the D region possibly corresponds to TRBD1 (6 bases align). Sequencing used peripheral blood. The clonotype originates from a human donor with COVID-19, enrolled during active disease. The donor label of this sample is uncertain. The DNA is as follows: TGTGCCAGTAGTACACCCGGGTCAGGGGTACAGTATGGCTACACCTTC. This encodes CASSTPGSGVQYGYTF.